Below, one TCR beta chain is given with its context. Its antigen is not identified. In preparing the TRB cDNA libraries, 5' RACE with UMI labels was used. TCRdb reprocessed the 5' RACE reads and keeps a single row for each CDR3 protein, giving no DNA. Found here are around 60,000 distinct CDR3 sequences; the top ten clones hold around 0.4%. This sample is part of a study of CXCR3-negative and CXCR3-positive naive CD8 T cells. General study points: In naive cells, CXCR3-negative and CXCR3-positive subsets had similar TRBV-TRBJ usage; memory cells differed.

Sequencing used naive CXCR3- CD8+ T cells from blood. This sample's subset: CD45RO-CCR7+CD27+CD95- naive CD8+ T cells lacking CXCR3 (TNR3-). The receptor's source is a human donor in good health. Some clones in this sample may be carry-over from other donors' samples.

CDR3 sequence: CASSLLGGAYEQYF. The chain employs TRBV7-2 and TRBJ2-7; TCRdb designates TRBD1, a call that cannot be tested without DNA. The CDR3 is made up of 14 amino acids. CDR1 is SGHTA, CDR2 FQGNSA, per germline.